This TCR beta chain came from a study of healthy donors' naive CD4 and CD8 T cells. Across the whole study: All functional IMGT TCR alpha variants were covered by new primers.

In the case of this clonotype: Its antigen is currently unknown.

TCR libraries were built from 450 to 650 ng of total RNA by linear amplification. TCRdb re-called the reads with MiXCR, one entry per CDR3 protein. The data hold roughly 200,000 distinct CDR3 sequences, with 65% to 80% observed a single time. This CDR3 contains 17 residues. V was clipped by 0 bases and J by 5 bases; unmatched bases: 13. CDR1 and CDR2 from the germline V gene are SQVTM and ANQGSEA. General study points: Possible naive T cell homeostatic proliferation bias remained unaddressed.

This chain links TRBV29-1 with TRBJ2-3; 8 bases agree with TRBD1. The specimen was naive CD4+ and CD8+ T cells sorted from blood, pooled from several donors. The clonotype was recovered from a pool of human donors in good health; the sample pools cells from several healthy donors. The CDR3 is CSVEDRRTGLTRDTQYF. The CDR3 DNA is TGCAGCGTTGAAGATCGGAGGACAGGGCTCACCCGAGATACGCAGTATTTT.